This TCR beta chain emerged from a study of T cell responses to AZD1222 COVID-19 vaccine. The table came from immunoSEQ multiplex PCR; TCRdb's copy has only in-frame clones and leaves some out. The table has fewer than 150,000 clones, 84% seen once; the top ten hold approximately 4%. Germline assignment: CDR1 GTSNPN and CDR2 SVGIG (reference sequence). J was trimmed by 4 bases and V by 2 bases; bases with no gene match: 5. The CDR3 is made up of 14 amino acids. The source of this sequence is an adult in good health. The chain links TRBV30 to TRBJ1-3; 7 bases are shared with TRBD1. The sequences come from peripheral blood, collected on day 0 of AZD1222 vaccination. The CDR3, as DNA: TGTGCCTGGAGTACTCAGGGGGGAGGAAACACCATATATTTT. Translation: CAWSTQGGGNTIYF.